This TCR beta chain was profiled in a study of human T cells and chemical hapten exposure. Study details: Patients received weekly diphenylcyclopropenone doses to the scalp throughout the approximately 25-week study. General study points: Positive correlation was observed between PT1 expanded TCR counts and patch test score. Significantly more large CDR3 similarity clusters arose among expanded TCRs than among controls.

Time point meaning: patch test 3, about 24 weeks after DPC sensitization. As for treatment: therapeutic diphenylcyclopropenone sensitization with weekly scalp DPC. Patch tests were applied only after blood draws. TCRdb processed the RACE reads anew with MiXCR; each CDR3 protein has one entry. Here the sample spans about 160,000 distinct CDR3 sequences, about a quarter being singletons. This clonotype was seen repeatedly, ten times or more. No antigen is known for it. The V gene lost 0 bases and the J gene lost 6 bases, with 4 bases spanning the gap. The V gene's germline CDR1 is LGHNA and CDR2 YNFKEQ. This CDR3 is built from 12 residues.

The chain employs TRBV4-2 and TRBJ2-3; D is ambiguous. This TCR was recovered from a woman aged 18-30 years with alopecia areata. Some clones in this sample may be carry-over from other donors' samples. The specimen comprised whole blood, sampled in connection with sensitization to the hapten diphenylcyclopropenone (DPC). The CDR3: CASSQDLDTQYF. For the CDR3, the DNA is TGTGCCAGCAGCCAAGATTTGGATACGCAGTATTTT.